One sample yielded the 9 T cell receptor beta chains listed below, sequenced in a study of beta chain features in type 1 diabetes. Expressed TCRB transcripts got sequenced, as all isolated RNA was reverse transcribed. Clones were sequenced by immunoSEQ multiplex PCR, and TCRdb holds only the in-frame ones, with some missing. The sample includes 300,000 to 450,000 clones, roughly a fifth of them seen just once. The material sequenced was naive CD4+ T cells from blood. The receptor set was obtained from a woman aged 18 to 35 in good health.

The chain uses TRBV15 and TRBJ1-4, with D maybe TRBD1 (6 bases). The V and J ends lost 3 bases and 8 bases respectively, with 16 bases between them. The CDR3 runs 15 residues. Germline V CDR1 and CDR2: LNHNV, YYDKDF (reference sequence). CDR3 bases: TGTGCCACCAGCAGGAGGAACAGGGTAGAGGAAAAACTGTTTTTT. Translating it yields CATSRRNRVEEKLFF.

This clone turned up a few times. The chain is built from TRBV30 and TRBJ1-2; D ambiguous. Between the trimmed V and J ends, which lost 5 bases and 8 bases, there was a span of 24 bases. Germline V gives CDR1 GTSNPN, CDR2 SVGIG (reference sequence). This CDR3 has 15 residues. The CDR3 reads CAWGEVRKMYFGYTF. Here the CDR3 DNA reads TGTGCCTGGGGAGAGGTCCGGAAAATGTATTTCGGCTACACCTTC.

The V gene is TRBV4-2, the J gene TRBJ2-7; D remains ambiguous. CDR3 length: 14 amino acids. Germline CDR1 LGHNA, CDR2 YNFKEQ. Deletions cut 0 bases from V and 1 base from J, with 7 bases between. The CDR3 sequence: CASSQESRSYEQYF. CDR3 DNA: TGTGCCAGCAGCCAAGAATCCCGGTCCTACGAGCAGTACTTC.

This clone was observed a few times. The CDR3 region has the DNA TGTGCCTGGAGTGTACGAGAAAAGACTGAAGCTTTCTTT. Translating gives CAWSVREKTEAFF. The chain couples TRBV30 to TRBJ1-1; unclear D gene. Trimming removed 0 bases at V and 5 bases at J, with 10 bases between. Looked up from germline, CDR1 is GTSNPN and CDR2 is SVGIG (reference sequence). This CDR3 comprises 13 residues.

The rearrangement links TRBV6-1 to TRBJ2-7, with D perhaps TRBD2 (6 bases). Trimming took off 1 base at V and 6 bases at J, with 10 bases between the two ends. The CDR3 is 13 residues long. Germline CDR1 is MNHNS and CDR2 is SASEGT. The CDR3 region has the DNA TGTGCCAGCAGTGAAGAAGGAGGGGTCGAGCAGTACTTC. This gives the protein CASSEEGGVEQYF.

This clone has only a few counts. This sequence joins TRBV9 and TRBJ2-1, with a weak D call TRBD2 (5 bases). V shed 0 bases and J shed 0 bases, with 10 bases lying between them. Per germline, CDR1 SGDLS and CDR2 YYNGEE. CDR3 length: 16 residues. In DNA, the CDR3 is TGTGCCAGCAGCGTAGCTAGCATAAGCTCCTACAATGAGCAGTTCTTC. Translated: CASSVASISSYNEQFF.

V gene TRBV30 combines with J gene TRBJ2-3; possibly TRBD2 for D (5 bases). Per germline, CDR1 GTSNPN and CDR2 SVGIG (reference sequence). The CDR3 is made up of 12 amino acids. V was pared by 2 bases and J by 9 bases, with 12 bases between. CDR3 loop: CAWSNIPGTQYF. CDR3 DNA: TGTGCCTGGAGTAACATCCCGGGGACGCAGTATTTT.

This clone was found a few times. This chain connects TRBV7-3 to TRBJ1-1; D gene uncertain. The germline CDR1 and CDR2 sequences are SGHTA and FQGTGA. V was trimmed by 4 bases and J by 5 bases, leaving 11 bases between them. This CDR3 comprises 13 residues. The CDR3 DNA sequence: TGTGCCAGCAGCTCCGGGAGTAGGACTGAAGCTTTCTTT. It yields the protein CASSSGSRTEAFF.

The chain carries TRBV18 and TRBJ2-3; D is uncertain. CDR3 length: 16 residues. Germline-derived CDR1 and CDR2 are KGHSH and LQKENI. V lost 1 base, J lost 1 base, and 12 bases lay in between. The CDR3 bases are TGTGCCAGCTCACCACGGCAAGGTCGGGGCACAGATACGCAGTATTTT. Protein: CASSPRQGRGTDTQYF.